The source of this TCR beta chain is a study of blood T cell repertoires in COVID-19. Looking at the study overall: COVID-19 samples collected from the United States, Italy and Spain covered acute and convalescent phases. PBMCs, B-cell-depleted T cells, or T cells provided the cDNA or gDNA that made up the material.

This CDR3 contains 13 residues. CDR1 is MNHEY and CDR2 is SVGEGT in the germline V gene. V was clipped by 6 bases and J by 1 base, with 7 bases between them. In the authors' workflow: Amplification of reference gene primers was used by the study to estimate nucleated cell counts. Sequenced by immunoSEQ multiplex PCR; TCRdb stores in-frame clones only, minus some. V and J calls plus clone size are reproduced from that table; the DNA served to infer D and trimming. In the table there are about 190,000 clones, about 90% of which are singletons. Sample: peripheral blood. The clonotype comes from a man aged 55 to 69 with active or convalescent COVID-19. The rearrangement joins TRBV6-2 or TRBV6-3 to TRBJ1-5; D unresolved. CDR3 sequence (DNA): TGTGCCAGCAGCGACATGAGCAATCAGCCCCAGCATTTT. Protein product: CASSDMSNQPQHF.